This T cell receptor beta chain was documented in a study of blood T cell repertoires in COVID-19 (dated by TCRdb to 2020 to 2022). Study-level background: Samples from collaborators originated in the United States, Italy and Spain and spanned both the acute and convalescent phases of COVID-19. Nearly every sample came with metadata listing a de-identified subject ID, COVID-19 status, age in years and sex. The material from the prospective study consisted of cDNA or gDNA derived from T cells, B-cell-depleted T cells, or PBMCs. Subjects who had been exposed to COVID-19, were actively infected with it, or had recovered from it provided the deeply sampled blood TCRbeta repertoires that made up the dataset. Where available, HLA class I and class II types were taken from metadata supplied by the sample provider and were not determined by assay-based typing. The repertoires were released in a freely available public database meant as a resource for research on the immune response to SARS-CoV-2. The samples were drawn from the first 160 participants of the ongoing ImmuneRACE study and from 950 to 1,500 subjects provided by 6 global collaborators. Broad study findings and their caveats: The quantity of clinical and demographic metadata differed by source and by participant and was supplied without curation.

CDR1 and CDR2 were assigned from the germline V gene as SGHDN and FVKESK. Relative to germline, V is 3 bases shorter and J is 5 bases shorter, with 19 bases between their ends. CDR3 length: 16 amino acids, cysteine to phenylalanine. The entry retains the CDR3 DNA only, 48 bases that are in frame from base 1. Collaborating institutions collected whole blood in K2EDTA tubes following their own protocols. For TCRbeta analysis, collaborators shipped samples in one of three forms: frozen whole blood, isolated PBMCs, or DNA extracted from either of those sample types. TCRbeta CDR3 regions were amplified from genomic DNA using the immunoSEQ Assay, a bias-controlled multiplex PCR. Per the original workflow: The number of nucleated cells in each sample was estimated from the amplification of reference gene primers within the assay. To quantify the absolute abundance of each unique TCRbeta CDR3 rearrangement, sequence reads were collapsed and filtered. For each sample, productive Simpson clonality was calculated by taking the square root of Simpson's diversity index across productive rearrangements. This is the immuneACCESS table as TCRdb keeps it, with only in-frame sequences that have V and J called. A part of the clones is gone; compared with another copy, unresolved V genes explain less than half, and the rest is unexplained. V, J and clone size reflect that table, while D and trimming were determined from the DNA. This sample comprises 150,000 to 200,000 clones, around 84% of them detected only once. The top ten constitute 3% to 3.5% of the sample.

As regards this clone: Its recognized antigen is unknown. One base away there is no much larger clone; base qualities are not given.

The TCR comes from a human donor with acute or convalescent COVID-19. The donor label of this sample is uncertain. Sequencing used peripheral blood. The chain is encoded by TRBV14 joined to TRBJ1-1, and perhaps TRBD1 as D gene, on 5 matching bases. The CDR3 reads CASSQGGSGPLTEAFF. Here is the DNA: TGTGCCAGCAGCCAGGGGGGGTCAGGTCCCCTAACTGAAGCTTTCTTT.